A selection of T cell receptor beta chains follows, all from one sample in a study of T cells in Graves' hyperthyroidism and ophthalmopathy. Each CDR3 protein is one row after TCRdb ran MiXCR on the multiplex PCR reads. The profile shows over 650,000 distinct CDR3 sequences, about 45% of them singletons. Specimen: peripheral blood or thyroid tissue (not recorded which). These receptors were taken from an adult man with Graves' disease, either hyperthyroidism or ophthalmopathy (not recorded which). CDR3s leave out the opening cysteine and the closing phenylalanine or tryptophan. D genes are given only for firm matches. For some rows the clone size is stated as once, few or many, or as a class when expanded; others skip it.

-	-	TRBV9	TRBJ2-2	ASSIPTRNTGELF
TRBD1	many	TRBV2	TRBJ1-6	ASSVSGQGNSPLH
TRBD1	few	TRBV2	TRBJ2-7	ASSFRTGSSYEQY
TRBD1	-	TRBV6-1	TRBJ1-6	ASSDTGGQGQGLH
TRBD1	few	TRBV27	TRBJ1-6	ASSTTGRDNSPLH
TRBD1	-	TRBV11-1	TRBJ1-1	ASSFRGGTGPEAF
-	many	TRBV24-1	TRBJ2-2	ATSEAGRSTGELF
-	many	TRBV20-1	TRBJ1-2	SASARGVWGYT
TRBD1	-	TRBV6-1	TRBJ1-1	ASEDRVGEAF
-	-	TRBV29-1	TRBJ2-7	SVQRAGSYGYEQY
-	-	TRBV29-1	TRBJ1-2	SVEPRTRAYGYT
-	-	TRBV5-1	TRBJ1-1	ASSLGQGMV
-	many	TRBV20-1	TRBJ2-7	SAFQGSEQY
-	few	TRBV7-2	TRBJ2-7	ASSLAQSGEQY
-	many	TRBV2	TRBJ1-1	ASSAEGATEAF
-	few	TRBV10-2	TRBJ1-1	ASSEIAPNTEAF
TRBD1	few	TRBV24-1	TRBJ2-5	ATSDSRGYQPQY
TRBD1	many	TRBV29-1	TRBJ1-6	SVKTGATHSPLH
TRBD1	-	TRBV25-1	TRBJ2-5	ASSEPDRGFQETQY
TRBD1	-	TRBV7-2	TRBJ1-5	ASSKRTGGSQPQH
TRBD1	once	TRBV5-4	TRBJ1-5	ASSTGTGLNQPQH
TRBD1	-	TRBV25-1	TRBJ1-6	ATSPLDREANSPLH
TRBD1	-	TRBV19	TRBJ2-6	ASSGTASGANVLT
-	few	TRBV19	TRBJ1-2	ASSGGTINRIGGYT
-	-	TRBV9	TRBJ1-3	ASSVQSSGNTIY
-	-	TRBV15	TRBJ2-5	ATSSEDLETQY
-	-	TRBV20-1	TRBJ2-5	SGIGHLAGRTQY
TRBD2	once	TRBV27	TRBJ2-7	ASSLSPLAGYGREQY
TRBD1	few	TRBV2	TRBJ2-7	ASSESGTGGSYEQY
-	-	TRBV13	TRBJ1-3	ASSFPSRSGNTIY
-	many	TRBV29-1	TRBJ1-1	SVSHTGTEAF
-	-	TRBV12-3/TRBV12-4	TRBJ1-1	ASSLRGLSTEAF
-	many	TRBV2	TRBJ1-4	ASSPGEGEKLF
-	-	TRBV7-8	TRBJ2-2	ASSARRTGNTGELF
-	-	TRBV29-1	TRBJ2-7	SAMDSPYEQY
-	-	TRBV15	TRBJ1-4	ATSRVGWSTNEKLF
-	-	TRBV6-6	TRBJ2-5	ASSYQADQETQY